The 19 T cell receptor beta chains in this list originate from one sample, sequenced in a study of cytomegalovirus exposure and HLA in healthy donors. The PCR ran on 60 Vbeta and 13 Jbeta primers. Clones were sequenced by immunoSEQ multiplex PCR, and TCRdb holds only the in-frame ones, with some missing. The sample data list 200,000 to 250,000 clones. The sequenced sample consisted of PBMCs. Every receptor here comes from a woman younger than 45 in good health and CMV-seropositive.

The chain has TRBV5-1 and TRBJ2-5, with D possibly matching TRBD1 (8 bases). Germline CDR1 is SGHRS and CDR2 is YFSETQ. CDR3 length: 14 amino acids. V was shortened by 4 bases and J by 4 bases, with 14 bases between the two germline ends. CDR3 sequence reads: CASSGGGTGETQYF. In nucleotides, the CDR3 is TGCGCCAGCAGCGGGGGGGGGACAGGAGAGACCCAGTACTTC.

The chain uses TRBV6-5 and TRBJ1-2; 8 bases are a match to TRBD1. The CDR3 covers 14 residues. Per the germline V gene, CDR1 is MNHEY and CDR2 is SVGAGI. The J segment lost 6 bases and the V segment lost 1 base, leaving 4 bases of the junction unmatched. CDR3 loop: CASSYLTGDDGYTF. The CDR3 coding sequence is TGTGCCAGCAGTTACTTGACAGGGGATGATGGCTACACCTTC.

The chain links TRBV27 to TRBJ2-3, with 10 nucleotides matching TRBD2. Per germline, CDR1 MNHEY and CDR2 SMNVEV (reference sequence). The junction had 1 base not matched to a gene; V was cut back by 3 bases and J by 4 bases. The CDR3 consists of 14 residues. The CDR3 DNA reads TGTGCCAGCAGTTTCGGACTAGCGGCAGATACGCAGTATTTT. Translating it yields CASSFGLAADTQYF.

The V gene is TRBV30, the J gene TRBJ2-7; no firm D call. In germline, CDR1 is GTSNPN, CDR2 SVGIG (reference sequence). The V gene lost 2 bases and the J gene lost 3 bases, with 8 bases spanning the gap. This CDR3 is 12 amino acids long. The CDR3 loop reads CAWSPGRYEQYF. In DNA, the CDR3 is TGTGCCTGGAGTCCTGGCCGCTACGAGCAGTACTTC.

The chain recombines TRBV10-3 with TRBJ2-7, with 13 bases aligning to TRBD2. Looked up from germline, CDR1 is ENHRY and CDR2 is SYGVKD. The CDR3 has 15 residues. Trimming at V came to 3 bases and at J to 4 bases, leaving 3 bases not matched to a gene. CDR3 coding DNA: TGTGCCATCAGTGACGGACTAGCGGGAGATTACGAGCAGTACTTC. Protein: CAISDGLAGDYEQYF.

In DNA, the CDR3 is TGTGCCAGCAGCGTAGATACAGGAGAGACCCAGTACTTC. Encoded protein: CASSVDTGETQYF. The rearrangement joins TRBV9 to TRBJ2-5; a possible D gene is TRBD1 (5 bases). The germline V gene encodes CDR1 SGDLS and CDR2 YYNGEE. V was clipped by 0 bases and J by 4 bases, with 7 bases between them. The length of the CDR3 is 13 residues.

The V gene is TRBV2, the J gene TRBJ2-3; no definite D call. Germline V gene sequence: CDR1 SNHLY, CDR2 FYNNEI. V lost 2 bases and J 2 bases, leaving 8 bases between the germline ends. CDR3 size: 14 residues. CDR3 nucleotide sequence: TGTGCCAGCAGTGAATACGACACCACAGATACGCAGTATTTT. Translation: CASSEYDTTDTQYF.

V is TRBV5-8 and J is TRBJ2-1; 8 bases are shared with TRBD2. The germline V gene encodes CDR1 SGHTS and CDR2 YDEGEE. With 6 bases clipped from V and 9 bases from J, the junction kept 14 bases outside the gene matches. The CDR3 is 15 residues long. DNA for the CDR3: TGTGCCAGCACCCTCGGACTAGCCCAGAAGGTTGAGCAGTTCTTC. This encodes CASTLGLAQKVEQFF.

This chain joins TRBV7-2 and TRBJ1-5, with D uncertain. Germline V gene lookup returns CDR1 SGHTA and CDR2 FQGNSA. Trimming pared 5 bases from V and 3 bases from J, leaving 17 bases between. This CDR3 is built from 16 residues. The CDR3 is CASSLIGGELNQPQHF. CDR3 coding DNA: TGTGCCAGCAGCCTAATCGGAGGAGAGCTCAATCAGCCCCAGCATTTT. Variable domain in full (rest from reference TRBV7-2 and TRBJ1-5): GAGVSQSPSNKVTEKGKDVELRCDPISGHTALYWYRQSLGQGLEFLIYFQGNSAPDKSGLPSDRFSAERTGGSVSTLTIQRTQQEDSAVYLCASSLIGGELNQPQHFGDGTRLSIL.

The CDR3, as DNA: TGTGCCAGCAGTTACGGCAGGAACTCCTACGAGCAGTACTTC. Amino acid sequence: CASSYGRNSYEQYF. This chain links TRBV28 with TRBJ2-7; D gene unclear. V was pared by 4 bases and J by 0 bases, with 10 bases between. The germline gives CDR1 MDHEN, CDR2 SYDVKM. The CDR3 is made up of 14 amino acids.

The genes are TRBV5-5 and TRBJ2-1; D is unresolved. V was shortened by 7 bases and J by 8 bases, with 13 bases between the two germline ends. Germline lookup yields CDR1 SGHKS and CDR2 YYEKEE (reference sequence). The CDR3 extends over 12 amino acids. The CDR3 DNA sequence: TGTGCCAGCCGTTTGGTGACTCATGAGCAGTTCTTC. It translates to CASRLVTHEQFF. The full variable domain, completed using reference TRBV5-5 and TRBJ2-1, is DAGVTQSPTHLIKTRGQQVTLRCSPISGHKSVSWYQQVLGQGPQFIFQYYEKEERGRGNFPDRFSARQFPNYSSELNVNALLLGDSALYLCASRLVTHEQFFGPGTRLTVL.

The chain combines TRBV25-1 with TRBJ2-2; tentatively, D is TRBD1 (5 bases). V dropped 5 bases and J dropped 4 bases, with 11 bases sitting between them. The CDR3 spans 14 residues. CDR1 and CDR2 (germline): MGHDK, SYGVNS. The CDR3: CASSFGRGTGELFF. The CDR3 DNA reads as TGTGCCAGCAGTTTTGGAAGGGGCACCGGGGAGCTGTTTTTT.

The chain combines TRBV15 with TRBJ2-1, with 10 nucleotides matching TRBD2. CDR3 length: 16 residues. With 3 bases clipped from V and 8 bases from J, the junction kept 10 bases outside the gene matches. The germline V gene encodes CDR1 LNHNV and CDR2 YYDKDF (reference sequence). CDR3 in amino acids: CATSRGKREGGDEQFF. The CDR3 nucleotides read TGTGCCACCAGCAGGGGGAAGCGGGAGGGTGGCGATGAGCAGTTCTTC.

The chain has TRBV7-8 and TRBJ2-1; 7 bases map to TRBD1. The junction had 6 bases not matched to a gene; V was cut back by 5 bases and J by 2 bases. Germline lookup yields CDR1 SGHVS and CDR2 FQNEAQ. The CDR3 runs to 15 residues. CDR3 nucleotides: TGTGCCAGCAGCGTACCTCAGGGGGCCTACAATGAGCAGTTCTTC. Its protein product is CASSVPQGAYNEQFF.

The chain is built from TRBV28 and TRBJ1-2; a weak D match, TRBD1 (5 bases). The germline gives CDR1 MDHEN, CDR2 SYDVKM. The CDR3 contains 13 residues. Trimming removed 6 bases at V and 9 bases at J, with 17 bases between. As DNA, the CDR3 is TGTGCCAGCAGCTCAGACAGTCGAGCTCGCTACACCTTC. It codes for CASSSDSRARYTF.

The chain combines TRBV19 with TRBJ2-1; 8 bases agree with TRBD2. V trimming: 3 bases; J trimming: 9 bases; junction bases outside the gene matches: 13. Per germline, CDR1 LNHDA and CDR2 SQIVND (reference sequence). There are 16 residues in the CDR3. CDR3 DNA sequence: TGTGCCAGTAGTATTCCGGGAGGGGCGGTCATGCGTGAGCAGTTCTTC. Its translation is CASSIPGGAVMREQFF. Full variable domain (rest looked up from reference TRBV19 and TRBJ2-1): DGGITQSPKYLFRKEGQNVTLSCEQNLNHDAMYWYRQDPGQGLRLIYYSQIVNDFQKGDIAEGYSVSREKKESFPLTVTSAQKNPTAFYLCASSIPGGAVMREQFFGPGTRLTVL.

This rearrangement joins TRBV6-1 to TRBJ2-1, with TRBD2 matching 11 bases. J gave up 7 bases and V 4 bases, and 9 bases lay outside the gene matches. CDR1 is MNHNS, CDR2 SASEGT, per germline. The CDR3 contains 16 residues. In DNA, the CDR3 is TGTGCCAGCAGTGGCCCTAGCGGGGGGCACCTGAATGAGCAGTTCTTC. Translated: CASSGPSGGHLNEQFF.

This CDR3 is CAISENLASGNTQYF. The CDR3 DNA is TGTGCCATCAGTGAGAATTTGGCTAGCGGAAATACGCAGTATTTT. V is TRBV10-3 and J is TRBJ2-3, with 7 bases fitting TRBD2. Germline values: CDR1 ENHRY, CDR2 SYGVKD. V was pared by 2 bases and J by 7 bases, with 9 bases of the junction left unmatched. CDR3 length equals 15 residues.

The V call is TRBV19, the J call TRBJ2-5, with TRBD1 as a possible D gene (6 bases). Trimming stripped 5 bases from V and 2 bases from J, with 12 bases between. This CDR3 is 14 amino acids long. CDR1 is LNHDA, CDR2 SQIVND, per germline (reference sequence). This chain's CDR3 is CASSRTAQQETQYF. DNA for the CDR3: TGTGCCAGTAGTCGGACAGCCCAACAAGAGACCCAGTACTTC.